This passage covers 13 T cell receptor beta chains from one sample sequenced in a study of cytomegalovirus exposure and HLA in healthy donors. 13 Jbeta primers and 60 Vbeta primers were used for the PCR. The data were produced by immunoSEQ multiplex PCR, yet TCRdb's version contains in-frame clones alone and is incomplete. The table shows roughly 100,000 clones, with about 66% occurring only once. Input material: PBMCs. The receptors here all came from a woman in her 50s in good health and CMV-seropositive.

This clone came up a few times. V usage is TRBV18 and J usage is TRBJ2-7; 7 bases align to TRBD1. CDR1 and CDR2 (germline): KGHSH, LQKENI. CDR3 size: 15 residues. V lost 5 bases to trimming and J lost 2 bases; unmatched junction nucleotides: 9. CDR3 in amino acids: CASSGGRQGAYEQYF. The CDR3 DNA sequence: TGTGCCAGCTCAGGAGGCCGCCAGGGGGCCTACGAGCAGTACTTC.

The chain combines TRBV25-1 with TRBJ2-1, with 7 positions matching TRBD2. Germline V gene lookup returns CDR1 MGHDK and CDR2 SYGVNS. Trimming cost V 2 bases and J 12 bases; bases outside gene matches: 7. The CDR3 is 13 amino acids. CDR3 nucleotide sequence: TGTGCCAGCAGTGAAGGTAGAGCGGGGAGGCAGTTCTTC. Translation: CASSEGRAGRQFF.

This sequence joins TRBV12-5 and TRBJ2-7; 11 bases agree with TRBD1. The CDR3 runs 14 residues. Germline V CDR1 and CDR2: LGHNT, FRNRAP. Unmatched junction bases numbered 8, after V lost 11 bases and J lost 2 bases. The CDR3 DNA follows: TGTGCTCCAACCTGGGGACAGGGGGCCTACGAGCAGTACTTC. Its protein product is CAPTWGQGAYEQYF.

The chain uses TRBV5-5 and TRBJ1-6, with D perhaps matching TRBD1 (6 bases). In germline, CDR1 is SGHKS, CDR2 YYEKEE (reference sequence). Trimming pared 4 bases from V and 9 bases from J, leaving 20 bases between. The CDR3 runs to 16 residues. CDR3 residues: CASSPSGAGESSPLHF. The CDR3 DNA follows: TGTGCCAGCAGCCCCTCCGGGGCAGGGGAAAGTTCACCCCTCCACTTT. The full variable domain, with the rest looked up from reference TRBV5-5 and TRBJ1-6, is DAGVTQSPTHLIKTRGQQVTLRCSPISGHKSVSWYQQVLGQGPQFIFQYYEKEERGRGNFPDRFSARQFPNYSSELNVNALLLGDSALYLCASSPSGAGESSPLHFGNGTRLTVT.

This clone came up once. J is TRBJ1-5 and V is TRBV6-5; weak D call: TRBD2 (5 bases). The assigned J gene may be wrong: the sequence end matches TRBJ2-3 better. CDR1 and CDR2 from the germline V gene are MNHEY and SVGAGI. The CDR3 is 11 residues long. CDR3 in DNA: TGTGCCAGCAGTTACCCGCCGGGACAGTATTTT. It is translated as CASSYPPGQYF.

The V and J genes are TRBV28 and TRBJ2-5, with a weak D call TRBD1 (6 bases). The CDR3 spans 17 residues. Germline V gene sequence: CDR1 MDHEN, CDR2 SYDVKM. The V end lost 4 bases, the J end lost 2 bases, and 20 bases lay between the germline ends. The CDR3 nucleotides are TGTGCCAGCAGTTCTAGATGGGGACAAGAAAAGCAAGAGACCCAGTACTTC. Protein: CASSSRWGQEKQETQYF.

The rearrangement joins TRBV29-1 to TRBJ2-7; the match to TRBD1 covers 7 bases. The CDR3 runs to 14 residues. CDR1 and CDR2 (germline): SQVTM, ANQGSEA. V lost 6 bases and J lost 2; bases outside the gene matches: 10. CDR3 region: CSVETGDSTYEQYF. The CDR3, as DNA: TGCAGCGTGGAAACAGGGGACAGCACCTACGAGCAGTACTTC.

This chain joins TRBV5-4 and TRBJ2-3; TRBD1 might be the D (7 bases). This CDR3 contains 17 residues. V lost 6 bases and J lost 0, with 20 bases in between. The germline V gene encodes CDR1 SGHNT and CDR2 YYREEE (reference sequence). For the CDR3, the DNA is TGTGCCAGCAACAGAGGAGGGGGCCAGCCTAGCACAGATACGCAGTATTTT. As protein: CASNRGGGQPSTDTQYF. The full variable domain, with the rest looked up from reference TRBV5-4 and TRBJ2-3, is ETGVTQSPTHLIKTRGQQVTLRCSSQSGHNTVSWYQQALGQGPQFIFQYYREEENGRGNFPPRFSGLQFPNYSSELNVNALELDDSALYLCASNRGGGQPSTDTQYFGPGTRLTVL.

The chain is built from TRBV7-9 and TRBJ1-2; D ambiguous. Trimming pared 1 base from V and 8 bases from J, leaving 8 bases between. The CDR3 loop spans 12 amino acids. Germline V lookup: CDR1 SEHNR, CDR2 FQNEAQ (reference sequence). CDR3 sequence reads: CASSLDGGGYTF. CDR3 coding DNA: TGTGCCAGCAGCTTAGACGGCGGCGGCTACACCTTC.

The chain uses TRBV29-1 and TRBJ1-2; TRBD1 agrees at 9 bases. From germline, CDR1 is SQVTM and CDR2 ANQGSEA. The CDR3 runs to 12 residues. V lost 7 bases, J lost 2 bases, and 2 bases stayed unmatched. CDR3 coding DNA: TGCAGCGCTGGACAGGGGAACTATGGCTACACCTTC. Translation: CSAGQGNYGYTF.

This clone turned up a few times. The rearrangement links TRBV30 to TRBJ2-1; D possibly corresponds to TRBD2 (5 bases). In germline, CDR1 is GTSNPN, CDR2 SVGIG (reference sequence). The CDR3 consists of 12 residues. The V gene lost 1 base and the J gene lost 7 bases, with 8 bases spanning the gap. The DNA for the CDR3 is TGTGCCTGGAGTGCTCGGGGAAATGAGCAGTTCTTC. It codes for CAWSARGNEQFF.

This chain connects TRBV2 to TRBJ1-2, with TRBD1 matching 8 bases. The V and J ends lost 2 bases and 0 bases, in that order; junction bases with no gene match: 5. This CDR3 is 16 amino acids long. The germline gives CDR1 SNHLY, CDR2 FYNNEI. The chain's CDR3 is CASSERTGITNYGYTF. Written as DNA, the CDR3 is TGTGCCAGCAGTGAACGGACAGGGATTACTAACTATGGCTACACCTTC.

V usage is TRBV4-2 and J usage is TRBJ1-5; D may be TRBD1 (5 bases). Per germline, CDR1 LGHNA and CDR2 YNFKEQ. The CDR3 consists of 15 residues. The V end was cut by 1 base, the J end by 4 bases, with 11 bases between. The CDR3 DNA is TGTGCCAGCAGCCAAGGTTGGCAGGGTAATCAGCCCCAGCATTTT. Its translation: CASSQGWQGNQPQHF.